These 11 T cell receptor beta chains were sequenced from one sample in a study of T cells in Graves' hyperthyroidism and ophthalmopathy. Amplified TCR beta CDR3 regions came from RNA transcripts. HTBI primers drove first-round RT-PCR of the TCR CDR3. MiXCR, run by TCRdb on the multiplex PCR reads, gives a single entry per CDR3 protein. Altogether about 460,000 distinct CDR3 sequences are present, approximately 23% being singletons, with the ten largest covering approximately 54%. Sequencing used blood. The receptor set was obtained from a woman aged 70-85 years with Graves' ophthalmopathy.

The V gene is TRBV7-6, the J gene TRBJ2-1, with 11 bases that match TRBD2. J was trimmed by 4 bases and V by 5 bases; bases with no gene match: 7. This CDR3 has 16 amino acids. Germline assignment: CDR1 SGHVS and CDR2 FNYEAQ. This CDR3 reads CASSGRGLAEYNEQFF. The CDR3 DNA is TGTGCCAGCAGCGGTAGGGGACTAGCGGAATACAATGAGCAGTTCTTC.

This clonotype was seen a handful of times. The chain carries TRBV25-1 and TRBJ1-1, with D unresolved. CDR3 length: 12 amino acids. V lost 3 bases to trimming and J lost 4 bases, with 6 bases between them. CDR1 is MGHDK and CDR2 is SYGVNS in the germline V gene. The CDR3 DNA reads TGTGCCAGCAGTGACCCGGGCACTGAAGCTTTCTTT. Amino acid sequence: CASSDPGTEAFF. The variable domain in full, completed from reference TRBV25-1 and TRBJ1-1, reads EADIYQTPRYLVIGTGKKITLECSQTMGHDKMYWYQQDPGMELHLIHYSYGVNSTEKGDLSSESTVSRIRTEHFPLTLESARPSHTSQYLCASSDPGTEAFFGQGTRLTVV.

The J gene is TRBJ1-4, the V gene TRBV7-2; 8 nucleotides agree with TRBD1. The V gene end was trimmed by 1 base and the J gene end by 8 bases; junction bases not matched to a gene: 9. Germline V lookup: CDR1 SGHTA, CDR2 FQGNSA. CDR3 size: 16 residues. For the CDR3, the DNA is TGTGCCAGCAGCTTAGTAGGTGCAGGGGGCTTGGAAAAACTGTTTTTT. Its protein product is CASSLVGAGGLEKLFF.

This rearrangement joins TRBV6-1 to TRBJ2-5; D is perhaps TRBD2 (5 bases). CDR3 length: 12 residues. Germline V gives CDR1 MNHNS, CDR2 SASEGT. Trimming pared 9 bases from V and 10 bases from J, leaving 18 bases between. CDR3 sequence reads: CASGGLKESQYF. In DNA form, the CDR3 reads TGTGCCAGTGGAGGACTCAAGGAAAGCCAGTACTTC.

As to this clonotype: Mismatch with germline at one junction end may stem from a read error. V and J are TRBV12-3 or TRBV12-4 and TRBJ1-2; 7 bases line up with TRBD1. The CDR3 covers 15 residues. The DNA for the CDR3 is TGTGCCAGCAGCTTAGCACCGGGACAGACTTATGGCTACACCTTC. Protein: CASSLAPGQTYGYTF.

This clonotype was recorded at least ten times. This chain connects TRBV6-1 to TRBJ2-7; 12 bases line up with TRBD2. This CDR3 comprises 17 residues. V trimming: 4 bases; J trimming: 1 base; junction bases outside the gene matches: 8. In germline, CDR1 is MNHNS, CDR2 SASEGT. CDR3 protein: CASSGLAGATGSYEQYF. Here the CDR3 DNA reads TGTGCCAGCAGTGGACTAGCGGGAGCTACCGGGTCCTACGAGCAGTACTTC.

V usage is TRBV30 and J usage is TRBJ2-7, with TRBD1 identical over 8 bases. Trimming cost V 1 base and J 6 bases; bases outside gene matches: 5. The CDR3 consists of 13 residues. Germline V gene sequence: CDR1 GTSNPN, CDR2 SVGIG (reference sequence). CDR3 DNA: TGTGCCTGGAGTGAGGCCAGGGGGCGCGAGCAGTACTTC. Translation: CAWSEARGREQYF.

The V call is TRBV6-1, the J call TRBJ1-1; possible D gene TRBD1, 5 bases. The CDR3 has 15 residues. The germline V gene has CDR1 MNHNS and CDR2 SASEGT. The V gene lost 6 bases and the J gene lost 0 bases, with 14 bases spanning the gap. DNA for the CDR3: TGTGCCAGCAGCCCCCGGACAAACTTGAACACTGAAGCTTTCTTT. Encoded protein: CASSPRTNLNTEAFF.

This clonotype appeared a few times. The rearrangement joins TRBV12-3 or TRBV12-4 to TRBJ2-2; D is possibly TRBD2 (5 bases). Trimming took 6 bases from V and 3 from J, leaving 11 bases between them. The CDR3 totals 14 residues. CDR3 sequence: CASSSSSYTGELFF. The CDR3 DNA is TGTGCCAGCAGCTCTAGCTCCTACACCGGGGAGCTGTTTTTT.

This clonotype was seen a few times. The chain uses TRBV6-9 and TRBJ2-7; 7 bases are shared with TRBD2. Germline V gene data show CDR1 as MNHGY and CDR2 as SVAAGI. V trimming: 3 bases; J trimming: 4 bases; junction bases outside the gene matches: 24. The CDR3 loop spans 20 amino acids. CDR3 in amino acids: CASSYRTPGGSSLILYEQYF. DNA for the CDR3: TGTGCCAGCAGTTACCGTACACCGGGCGGGAGCTCCCTGATATTATACGAGCAGTACTTC.

This clonotype was seen ten or more times. V and J are TRBV6-1 and TRBJ2-2; a weak D match, TRBD1 (5 bases). The CDR3 extends over 17 amino acids. Trimming left V 0 bases short and J 5 bases short, with 16 bases between. Germline CDR1 and CDR2: MNHNS and SASEGT. The CDR3 spells CASSEASLFPGTGELFF. The CDR3 region has the DNA TGTGCCAGCAGTGAAGCCTCCCTCTTCCCAGGGACCGGGGAGCTGTTTTTT.